Listed below are T cell receptor beta chains from one sample, sequenced in a study of cytomegalovirus exposure and HLA in healthy donors. Profiled with immunoSEQ multiplex PCR; TCRdb holds only in-frame clones, not every one. The sample holds 85,000 to 120,000 clones, about 70% seen once. Specimen: PBMCs. These receptor sequences come from a female donor in good health and CMV-seronegative. The CDR3 runs from the conserved cysteine through the conserved F or W. Each record gives: V gene, CDR3 length, J gene, CDR3 protein.

TRBV10-2	13	TRBJ2-7	CASSEPGGHEQYF
TRBV5-4	15	TRBJ2-1	CASSLSGRGGHEQFF
TRBV20-1	11	TRBJ1-2	CSASIHYGYTF
TRBV29-1	13	TRBJ2-5	CSVGPGVQETQYF
TRBV28	15	TRBJ2-7	CASSSDRGNYYEQYF
TRBV30	13	NA	CAWTLAGAYEQYF
TRBV6-5	13	TRBJ1-2	CATRPRRNYGYTF
TRBV30	13	TRBJ2-3	CAWTGSDTDTQYF
TRBV5-1	15	TRBJ2-1	CASSLAVSGSGEQFF
TRBV25-1	13	TRBJ1-5	CASSVTGDQPQHF
TRBV7-2	18	TRBJ1-2	CASNHVSGGQTSNYGYTF
TRBV7-6	14	TRBJ1-2	CASSPSTGNYGYTF
TRBV11-2	15	TRBJ2-7	CASSPPSGMTYEQYF
TRBV5-1	13	TRBJ2-5	CASSWRGRETQYF
TRBV7-7	16	TRBJ1-6	CASSRLRRELNSPLHF
TRBV11-3	12	TRBJ2-3	CASKRGVDTQYF
TRBV2	15	TRBJ2-1	CASSEVGGKGNEQFF
TRBV27	13	TRBJ1-2	CASSHRGGYGYTF
TRBV19	15	TRBJ2-3	CASSMTAALTDTQYF
TRBV7-3	13	TRBJ1-5	CASSLNRDQPQHF
TRBV6-6	14	TRBJ2-4	CASSPDRAKNIQYF
TRBV28	13	TRBJ1-1	CASSRPTGSEAFF
TRBV7-8	15	TRBJ1-2	CASSPRDSLVYGYTF
TRBV2	13	TRBJ1-2	CASSEGSSYGYTF
TRBV27	15	TRBJ2-7	CASSLSRAGPYEQYF
TRBV19	14	TRBJ1-5	CASSIDTGNQPQHF